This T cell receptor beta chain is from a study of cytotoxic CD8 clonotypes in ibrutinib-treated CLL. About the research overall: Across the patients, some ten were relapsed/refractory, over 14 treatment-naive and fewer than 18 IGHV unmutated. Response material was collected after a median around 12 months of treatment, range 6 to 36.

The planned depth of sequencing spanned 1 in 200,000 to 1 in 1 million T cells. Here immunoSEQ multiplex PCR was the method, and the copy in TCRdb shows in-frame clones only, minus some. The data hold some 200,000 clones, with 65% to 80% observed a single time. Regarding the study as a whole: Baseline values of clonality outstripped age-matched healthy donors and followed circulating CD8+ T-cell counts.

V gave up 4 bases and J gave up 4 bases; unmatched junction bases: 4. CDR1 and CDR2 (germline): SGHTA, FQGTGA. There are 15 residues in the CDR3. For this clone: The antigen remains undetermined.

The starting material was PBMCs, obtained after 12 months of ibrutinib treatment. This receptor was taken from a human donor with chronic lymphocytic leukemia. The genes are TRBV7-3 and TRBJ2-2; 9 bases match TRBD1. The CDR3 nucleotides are TGTGCCAGCAGCTCCACAGGGGGCGGCACCGGGGAGCTGTTTTTT. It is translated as CASSSTGGGTGELFF.